This TCR beta chain was recorded in a study of T-cell memory formation after mild COVID-19. The CDR3 is 18 residues long. Germline lookup yields CDR1 MGHRA and CDR2 YSYEKL. Trimming took off 3 bases at V and 4 bases at J, with 22 bases between the two ends. In TCRdb, the 5' RACE reads were re-called with MiXCR into one record per CDR3 protein. The sample contains a few hundred thousand distinct CDR3 sequences, under 25% of which appear only once. Sequencing was performed on PBMCs or a T cell subset sorted from them (not recorded which). V and J are TRBV4-1 and TRBJ2-1; the D call may be TRBD1 or TRBD2 (5 bases each). This receptor was taken from an adult woman who had mild COVID-19 (a few samples of this study predate the infection). Cell type and time point are not known. The CDR3 bases are TGCGCCAGCAGCCAGAACCCCGTGGCCCTGGGGGAATACAATGAGCAGTTCTTC. It is translated as CASSQNPVALGEYNEQFF.